Reported below is one TCR beta chain. This sample was included in a study of T cell responses to AZD1222 COVID-19 vaccine. Across the whole study: Combined were second doses at about 4 or about 12 weeks.

Trimming took 1 base from V and 0 from J, leaving 6 bases between them. CDR3 length equals 14 residues. CDR1 is SGHRS and CDR2 is YFSETQ in the germline V gene. The method was immunoSEQ multiplex PCR; TCRdb's version includes in-frame clones alone and lacks a portion of them. The table records 80,000 to 90,000 clones, about 90% of them present only once. This sequence joins TRBV5-1 and TRBJ2-3, with no clear D. This specimen consisted of peripheral blood, obtained on day 0 of AZD1222 vaccination. This clonotype was sampled from an adult in good health. Here the CDR3 reads CASSLTLSTDTQYF. For the CDR3, the DNA is TGCGCCAGCAGCTTGACTCTGAGCACAGATACGCAGTATTTT.